The rows below give T cell receptor beta chains drawn from one sample of a study of CD8+CD57+ T cells in acquired aplastic anemia. MiXCR, applied by TCRdb to the reads, yields one record per CDR3 protein. Of about 190,000 distinct CDR3 sequences listed, around 50% are singletons. Sequencing used sorted CD4+, CD8+, or CD8+CD57+ T cells (not recorded which) from PBMCs. These receptors all stem from a human donor in good health, serving as a control. Each CDR3 is given with its conserved first and last residue. A D gene is named only where the DNA matches it firmly. For some rows the clone size is stated as once, few or many, or as a class when expanded; others skip it.

abundance,d_gene,len,j_gene,v_gene,CDR3aa,CDR3nt
-,-,15,TRBJ2-7,TRBV13,CASSLEGSSSYEQYF,TGTGCCAGCAGCTTGGAAGGATCGAGCTCCTACGAGCAGTACTTC
few,-,16,TRBJ1-5,TRBV28,CASSFRTAASNQPQHF,TGTGCCAGCAGTTTTAGGACCGCCGCTAGCAATCAGCCCCAGCATTTT
few,-,11,TRBJ1-2,TRBV19,CASWGSFGNTF,TGTGCCAGCTGGGGCAGCTTTGGAAACACCTTC
-,-,11,TRBJ1-1,TRBV10-2,CASSELTEAFF,TGCGCCAGCAGTGAGCTCACTGAAGCTTTCTTT
-,TRBD1,19,TRBJ1-2,TRBV6-5,CASSPPNPGQGGSKGGYTF,TGTGCCAGCAGTCCGCCCAATCCGGGACAGGGAGGATCAAAAGGTGGCTACACCTTC
-,-,14,TRBJ2-7,TRBV6-6,CAASRGAASYEQYF,TGTGCCGCCTCACGGGGGGCGGCCTCCTACGAGCAGTACTTC
many,TRBD1,15,TRBJ1-6,TRBV28,CASSSPTGGNSPLHF,TGTGCCAGCAGTTCGCCGACAGGGGGCAATTCACCCCTCCACTTT
-,-,16,TRBJ2-1,TRBV7-3,CASSLRAEIPQETQFF,TGTGCCAGCAGCTTAAGGGCGGAGATACCTCAAGAGACCCAGTTCTTC
few,-,16,TRBJ2-7,TRBV7-6,CASSLVSGESPYEQYF,TGTGCCAGCAGCTTAGTATCAGGGGAGTCCCCCTACGAGCAGTACTTC
-,-,13,TRBJ1-2,TRBV5-7,CASSRRHCYGYTF,TGTGCCAGCAGCCGACGACACTGCTATGGCTACACCTTC
-,-,11,TRBJ2-7,TRBV2,CASSDPIEQYF,TGTGCCAGCAGTGATCCAATTGAGCAGTACTTC
-,-,12,TRBJ1-1,TRBV7-2,CASSPPSGEAFF,TGCGCCAGCAGCCCCCCCTCGGGTGAAGCTTTCTTT
-,-,15,TRBJ2-5,TRBV2,CASSEIGGGRETQYF,TGTGCCAGCAGTGAGATAGGGGGGGGCCGGGAGACCCAGTACTTC
-,TRBD1,16,TRBJ1-4,TRBV9,CASSVLTGAKIEKLFF,TGTGCCAGCAGCGTATTGACAGGGGCTAAGATTGAAAAACTGTTTTTT
-,TRBD1,14,TRBJ1-1,TRBV4-1,CASSQGDRNTEAFF,TGCGCCAGCAGCCAGGGGGACAGGAACACTGAAGCTTTCTTT
-,-,15,TRBJ2-1,TRBV29-1,CSTQGGDSSYNEQFF,TGCAGCACCCAGGGGGGGGACTCCTCCTACAATGAGCAGTTCTTC
once,TRBD1,15,TRBJ2-1,TRBV29-1,CSVEDGTGFYNEQFF,TGCAGCGTTGAAGATGGGACAGGGTTCTACAATGAGCAGTTCTTC
-,-,11,TRBJ2-2,TRBV19,CASRSAGELFF,TGTGCCAGTAGGTCGGCGGGGGAGCTGTTTTTT
-,-,17,TRBJ1-5,TRBV7-2,CASSLVPNRDSNQPQHF,TGTGCCAGCAGCTTAGTTCCTAACAGGGATAGCAATCAGCCCCAGCATTTT
many,-,14,TRBJ2-2,TRBV29-1,CSVLTDSNTGELFF,TGCAGCGTTCTAACAGACTCGAACACCGGGGAGCTGTTTTTT
-,-,13,TRBJ2-7,TRBV29-1,CSAASVSMGEQYF,TGCAGCGCCGCTAGCGTCAGCATGGGCGAGCAGTACTTC
many,TRBD1,15,TRBJ2-5,TRBV4-3,CASSQVYRGQETQYF,TGCGCCAGCAGCCAGGTTTACAGGGGCCAAGAGACCCAGTACTTC
-,-,14,TRBJ2-7,TRBV11-3,CASSQGGAEYEQYF,TGTGCCAGCAGCCAAGGGGGGGCCGAATACGAGCAGTACTTC
-,-,15,TRBJ1-5,TRBV10-3,CAISRQEPTQWPQHF,TGTGCCATCTCCAGACAGGAGCCGACACAATGGCCCCAGCATTTT
few,-,12,TRBJ2-7,TRBV29-1,CSVAQRGGEQYF,TGCAGCGTTGCCCAGCGAGGGGGGGAGCAGTACTTC
-,TRBD1,16,TRBJ1-2,TRBV25-1,CASSELLGRGSYGYTF,TGTGCCAGCAGTGAATTATTGGGCAGGGGGAGCTATGGCTACACCTTC
-,-,16,TRBJ1-2,TRBV7-2,CASSFYIRTPNYGYTF,TGTGCCAGCAGCTTTTATATTAGGACTCCTAACTATGGCTACACCTTC
-,-,16,TRBJ1-1,TRBV15,CATRAGSAGMGTEAFF,TGTGCCACCAGGGCAGGTTCGGCAGGGATGGGCACTGAAGCTTTCTTT
-,-,15,TRBJ1-1,TRBV7-9,CASSLGRILNTEAFF,TGTGCCAGCAGCTTAGGTCGTATATTGAACACTGAAGCTTTCTTT
many,TRBD2,16,TRBJ2-5,TRBV11-2,CASRKRSLAGQETQYF,TGTGCCAGCAGAAAGAGGTCACTAGCGGGGCAAGAGACCCAGTACTTC
many,-,13,TRBJ1-5,TRBV28,CASNPYSNQPQHF,TGTGCCAGCAATCCTTATAGCAATCAGCCCCAGCATTTT
-,-,11,TRBJ2-5,TRBV10-3,CAISESETQYF,TGTGCCATCAGTGAGAGTGAGACCCAGTACTTC
-,-,14,TRBJ2-5,TRBV7-9,CASSLFGQQETQYF,TGTGCCAGCAGCTTATTCGGACAGCAAGAGACCCAGTACTTC
-,-,12,TRBJ2-7,TRBV12-3/TRBV12-4,CASSLGGPEQYF,TGTGCCAGCAGTTTGGGGGGGCCCGAGCAGTACTTC
once,TRBD1,16,TRBJ1-6,TRBV9,CASSVGQGFYNSPLHF,TGTGCCAGCAGCGTAGGACAGGGCTTCTATAATTCACCCCTCCACTTT